This T cell receptor (beta chain) was sequenced during a study of T cells in tuberculosis. TCRdb's table, derived via immunoSEQ multiplex PCR, lists solely in-frame clones and lacks some. The sample has about 88,000 clones, approximately 91% seen once. Cells were sorted from thawed PBMC rested overnight and stained with GMM-loaded CD1B tetramer, viability dye and anti-CD3. C32 glucose monomycolate from Rhodococcus equi was loaded onto the CD1B tetramers. The CDR3 extends over 21 amino acids. The germline V gene encodes CDR1 SQVTM and CDR2 ANQGSEA. V lost 0 bases, J lost 4 bases, and 22 bases stayed unmatched.

The chain joins TRBV29-1 to TRBJ2-3; 10 nucleotides agree with TRBD2. The TCR originated in an adult woman with latent tuberculosis. The material sequenced was CD1b-GMM tetramer-negative cells sorted from PBMCs. CDR3 coding DNA: TGCAGCGTTGAAGAGTTTATGGACCCCTCGCCATCTAGCGGGGGACCAGATACGCAGTATTTT. It yields the protein CSVEEFMDPSPSSGGPDTQYF.